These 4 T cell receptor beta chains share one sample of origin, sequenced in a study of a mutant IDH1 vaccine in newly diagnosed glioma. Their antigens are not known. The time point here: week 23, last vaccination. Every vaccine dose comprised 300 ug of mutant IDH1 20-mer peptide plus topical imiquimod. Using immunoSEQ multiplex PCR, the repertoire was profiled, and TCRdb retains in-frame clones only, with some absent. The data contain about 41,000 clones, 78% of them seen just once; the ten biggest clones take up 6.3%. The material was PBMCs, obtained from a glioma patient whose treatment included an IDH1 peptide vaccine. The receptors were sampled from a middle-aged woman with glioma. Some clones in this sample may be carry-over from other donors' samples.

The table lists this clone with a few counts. In DNA form, the CDR3 reads TGCGCCAGCAGCTTAACGGGTAACGAGCAGTACTTC. Translation: CASSLTGNEQYF. The chain combines TRBV5-1 with TRBJ2-7; D gene uncertain. V shed 2 bases and J shed 5 bases, with 8 bases lying between them. The germline V gene has CDR1 SGHRS and CDR2 YFSETQ. CDR3 length equals 12 residues.

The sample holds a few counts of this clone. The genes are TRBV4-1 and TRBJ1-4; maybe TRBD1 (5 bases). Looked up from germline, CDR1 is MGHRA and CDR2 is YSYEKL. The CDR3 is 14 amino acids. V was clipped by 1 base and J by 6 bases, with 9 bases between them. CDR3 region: CASSQVGGDEKLFF. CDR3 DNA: TGCGCCAGCAGCCAAGTAGGAGGGGATGAAAAACTGTTTTTT.

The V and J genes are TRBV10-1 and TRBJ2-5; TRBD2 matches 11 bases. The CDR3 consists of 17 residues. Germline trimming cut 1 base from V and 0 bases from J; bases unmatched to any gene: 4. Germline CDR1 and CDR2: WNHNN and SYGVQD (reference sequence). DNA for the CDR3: TGCGCCAGCAGTGAGTGGGGACTAGCGGAGGACCAAGAGACCCAGTACTTC. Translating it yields CASSEWGLAEDQETQYF.

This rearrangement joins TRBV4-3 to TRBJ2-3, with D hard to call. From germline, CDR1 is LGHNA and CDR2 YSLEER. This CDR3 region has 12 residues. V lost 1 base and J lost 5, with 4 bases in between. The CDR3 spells CASSQGQDTQYF. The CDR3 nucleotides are TGCGCCAGCAGCCAAGGGCAAGATACGCAGTATTTT.